This TCR beta chain was sequenced during a study of blood T cell repertoires in COVID-19. Study context: T cells, B-cell-depleted T cells, or PBMCs provided the cDNA or gDNA that served as material.

Participants, roughly 18 to 89 years old, spanned some 23 US areas. Participants had their cohort set by participant-reported clinical history. In the source study's methods: It was from reference gene primer amplification that nucleated cell counts were estimated. Profiling relied on immunoSEQ multiplex PCR, and the TCRdb table lists in-frame clones only, not all of them. Clonal size and the V and J genes are those of that table, whereas D and trimming came from the DNA. The repertoire holds approximately 200,000 clones, with just under 90% as singletons. Germline V CDR1 and CDR2: SEHNR, FQNEAQ (reference sequence). This CDR3 region has 15 residues. Trimming took 5 bases from V and 8 from J; bases not matched to a gene: 9.

Sequencing used PBMCs or T cells enriched from blood (not recorded which). The sequence came from a man aged 25 to 40 who had recovered from COVID-19. The V and J genes are TRBV7-9 and TRBJ2-1; 10 bases agree with TRBD2. The chain's CDR3 is CASSPSGRVVHEQFF. The CDR3 DNA follows: TGTGCCAGCAGCCCTAGCGGGAGAGTGGTACATGAGCAGTTCTTC. The whole variable domain, filled in from reference TRBV7-9 and TRBJ2-1, reads DTGVSQNPRHKITKRGQNVTFRCDPISEHNRLYWYRQTLGQGPEFLTYFQNEAQLEKSRLLSDRFSAERPKGSFSTLEIQRTEQGDSAMYLCASSPSGRVVHEQFFGPGTRLTVL.